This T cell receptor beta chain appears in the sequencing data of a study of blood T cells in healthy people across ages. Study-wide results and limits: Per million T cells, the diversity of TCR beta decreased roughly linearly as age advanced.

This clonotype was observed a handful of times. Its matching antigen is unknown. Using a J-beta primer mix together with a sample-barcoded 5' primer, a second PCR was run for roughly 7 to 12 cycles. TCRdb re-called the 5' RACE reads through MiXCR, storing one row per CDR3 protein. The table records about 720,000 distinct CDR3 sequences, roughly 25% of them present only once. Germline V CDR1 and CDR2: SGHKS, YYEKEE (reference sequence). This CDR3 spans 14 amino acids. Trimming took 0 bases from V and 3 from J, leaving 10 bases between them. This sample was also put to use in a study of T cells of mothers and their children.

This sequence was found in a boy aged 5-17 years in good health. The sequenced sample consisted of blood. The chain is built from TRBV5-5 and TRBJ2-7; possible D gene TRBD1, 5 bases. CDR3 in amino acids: CASSLEGPRYEQYF. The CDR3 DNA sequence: TGTGCCAGCAGCTTGGAGGGGCCCCGCTACGAGCAGTACTTC.